The source of this TCR beta chain is a study of beta chain features in type 1 diabetes. Isolation of CD4+ naive, central memory, regulatory and stem cell-like memory cells was achieved by sorting via CD45RO/CCR7/CD25/CD127/CD95/CD27. Isolated RNA was reverse transcribed in full, so expressed TCRB transcripts were sequenced. Deep immunoSEQ sequencing covered naive, central memory and regulatory T cell samples. The assay was immunoSEQ multiplex PCR, and TCRdb's table has in-frame clones only and misses some. Of more than 550,000 clones listed, about 14% are singletons. This clone occurred once. Its antigen is unknown. Study conclusions and caveats: Significant though moderate, a shortening of TCRB CDR3s appeared in all four CD4+ subsets of Type 1 diabetes patients. Insertion counts at VDJ junctions were lower in type 1 diabetes patients, who also showed more deletions there. Among patients, naive, central memory and Treg TCRB repertoires appeared more similar than among healthy donors.

Sequenced sample: naive CD4+ T cells from blood. This TCR came from a young man with type 1 diabetes.

CDR3 sequence (DNA): TGTGCCAGCAGCTTTGGACAGGAATATGGCTACACCTTC. Translating gives CASSFGQEYGYTF. The V call is TRBV14, the J call TRBJ1-2; 7 bases agree with TRBD1. J was trimmed by 5 bases and V by 5 bases; bases with no gene match: 5. Germline V gives CDR1 SGHDN, CDR2 FVKESK. The CDR3 runs to 13 residues.